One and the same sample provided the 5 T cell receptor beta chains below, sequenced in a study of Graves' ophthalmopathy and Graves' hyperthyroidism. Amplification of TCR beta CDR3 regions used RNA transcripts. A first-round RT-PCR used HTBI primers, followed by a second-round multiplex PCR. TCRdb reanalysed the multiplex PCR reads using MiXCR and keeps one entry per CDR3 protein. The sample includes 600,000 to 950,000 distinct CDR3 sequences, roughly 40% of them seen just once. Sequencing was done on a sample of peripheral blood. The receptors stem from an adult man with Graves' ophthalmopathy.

The CDR3 DNA sequence: TGTGCCAGCAGTTTACGACGGGGGATCAAGGAGACCCAGTACTTC. Translating gives CASSLRRGIKETQYF. The chain recombines TRBV2 with TRBJ2-5, with D tentatively TRBD2 (6 bases). The V gene lost 5 bases and the J gene lost 5 bases, with 18 bases spanning the gap. Germline CDR1 SNHLY, CDR2 FYNNEI. The CDR3 has 15 amino acids.

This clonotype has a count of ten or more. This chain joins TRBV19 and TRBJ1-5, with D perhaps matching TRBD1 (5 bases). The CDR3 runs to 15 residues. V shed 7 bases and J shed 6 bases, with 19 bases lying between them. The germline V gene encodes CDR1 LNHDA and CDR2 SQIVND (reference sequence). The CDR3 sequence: CASTTLGAGLQPQHF. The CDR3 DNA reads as TGTGCCAGTACCACCCTAGGGGCAGGGCTTCAGCCCCAGCATTTT.

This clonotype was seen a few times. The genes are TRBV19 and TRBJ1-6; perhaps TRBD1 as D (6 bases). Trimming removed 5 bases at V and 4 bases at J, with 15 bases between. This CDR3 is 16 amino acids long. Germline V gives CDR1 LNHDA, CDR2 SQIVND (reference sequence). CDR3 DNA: TGTGCCAGTAGTCAACAGGGCCTCCAATATAATTCACCCCTCCACTTT. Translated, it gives CASSQQGLQYNSPLHF.

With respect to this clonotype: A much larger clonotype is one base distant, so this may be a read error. The CDR3 bases are TGTGCCATCAGCAGGGGACAGGCCTACGAGCAGTACTTC. It is translated as CAISRGQAYEQYF. The chain couples TRBV10-3 to TRBJ2-7; 8 bases are a match to TRBD1. This CDR3 has 13 residues. Germline V lookup: CDR1 ENHRY, CDR2 SYGVKD. Trimming removed 6 bases from V and 2 bases from J; junction bases left unmatched: 3.

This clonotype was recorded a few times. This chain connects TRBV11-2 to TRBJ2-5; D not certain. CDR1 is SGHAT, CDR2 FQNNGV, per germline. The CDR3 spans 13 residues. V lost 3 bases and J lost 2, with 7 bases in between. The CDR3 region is CASSFPEQETQYF. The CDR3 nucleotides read TGTGCCAGCAGCTTCCCAGAGCAAGAGACCCAGTACTTC.